What follows is one TCR beta chain and its context. Its specificity is unknown. Germline CDR1 SEHNR, CDR2 FQNEAQ (reference sequence). V was trimmed by 3 bases and J by 7 bases, leaving 12 bases between them. This CDR3 contains 14 residues. This sample is part of a study of cytomegalovirus exposure and HLA in healthy donors. Study in general: Unique TCR beta sequences numbering approximately 120 million came from around 180 million T cells in an earlier analysis.

With 60 Vbeta and 13 Jbeta primers, the PCR was carried out. How the authors handled the data: In a later analysis, of tens of millions of unique beta chains, roughly 10 million appeared in at least two donors. Repertoires were generated with immunoSEQ multiplex PCR, while TCRdb's copy carries only in-frame clones and drops some. V, J and clone size are taken as reported in that table, and D and trimming were inferred from the DNA itself. This table has 160,000 or so clones, around 77% appearing once. Findings of the study overall: It was confirmed in vitro that a few of the CMV-associated chains were specific for CMV antigens.

The TCR sequence derives from a man aged 60-69 years in good health and CMV-seronegative. The sequenced material came from PBMCs. The J gene is TRBJ1-4, the V gene TRBV7-9, with D maybe TRBD1 (5 bases). The CDR3 DNA sequence: TGTGCCAGCAGCTTCCGGGCCGGGGGTGAAAAACTGTTTTTT. Translating gives CASSFRAGGEKLFF.